This TCR beta chain was documented in a study of blood T cells in healthy people across ages. Study-wide results and caveats: Fewer expanded clones and more diversity marked long-lived versus aged donors.

The use of a sample-barcoded 5' primer and a J-beta primer mix characterized a second PCR of about 7 to 12 cycles. TCRdb itself ran the 5' RACE reads through MiXCR, one entry per CDR3 protein. In the table there are fewer than 1 million distinct CDR3 sequences, 44% of which are singletons. As for this clonotype: What it binds is unknown.

Deletions cut 6 bases from V and 2 bases from J, with 14 bases between. The CDR3 is 14 residues long. Germline assignment: CDR1 MNHEY and CDR2 SVGEGT. Specimen: blood. This chain connects TRBV6-2 or TRBV6-3 to TRBJ2-7; D not resolved. The source is a man aged 55 to 69 in good health. This CDR3 is CASSQPTPTYEQYF. CDR3 nucleotide sequence: TGTGCCAGCAGCCAACCGACTCCTACCTACGAGCAGTACTTC.